This T cell receptor beta chain derives from a study of T cells in Graves' hyperthyroidism and ophthalmopathy. Study details: Peripheral blood specimens were obtained at initial diagnosis, prior to any treatment. General observations from the study: The model forecast ophthalmopathy, anticipating it by a median around 6.5 months before onset.

This clonotype has a count of ten or more. The antigen is not known. This CDR3 comprises 12 residues. Deletions cut 8 bases from V and 4 bases from J, with 11 bases between. Germline V gene sequence: CDR1 MDHEN, CDR2 SYDVKM. The CDR3 regions of TCR beta were amplified from RNA transcripts. During a first-round RT-PCR of the TCR CDR3, the HTBI primer set was used. From the multiplex PCR reads, TCRdb called clonotypes with MiXCR, one entry per CDR3 protein. This table has approximately 520,000 distinct CDR3 sequences, 20% appearing once. 8.5 to 10 ml of fresh peripheral blood supplied the PBMCs. The sequence came from a man aged 18 to 29 with Graves' hyperthyroidism. The chain has TRBV28 and TRBJ1-2; TRBD1 is a possible D gene (5 bases). Sequences were obtained from blood. The CDR3 DNA reads TGTGCCAGCCGGGGCTCCTTCTATGGCTACACCTTC. It specifies CASRGSFYGYTF.